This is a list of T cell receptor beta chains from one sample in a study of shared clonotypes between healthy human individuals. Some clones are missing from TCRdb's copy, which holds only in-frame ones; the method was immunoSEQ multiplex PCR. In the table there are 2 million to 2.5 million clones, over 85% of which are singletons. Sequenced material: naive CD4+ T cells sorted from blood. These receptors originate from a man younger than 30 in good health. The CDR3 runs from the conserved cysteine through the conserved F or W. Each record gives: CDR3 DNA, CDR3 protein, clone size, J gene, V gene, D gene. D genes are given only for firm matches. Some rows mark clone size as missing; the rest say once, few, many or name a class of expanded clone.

DNA: TGTGCCAGCAGTGGACTAAGGGGACCGGCGGCCCAGTACTTC
CDR3: CASSGLRGPAAQYF
size: NA
J: TRBJ2-5
V: TRBV6-1
D: NA

DNA: TGTGCCAGCAGCTTAGTTGAAGGGCACACCACCGGGGAGCTGTTTTTT
CDR3: CASSLVEGHTTGELFF
size: NA
J: TRBJ2-2
V: TRBV11-2
D: NA

DNA: TGCGCCAGCAGCCAGTGGGACCTCCGATCCGGCTACACCTTC
CDR3: CASSQWDLRSGYTF
size: NA
J: TRBJ1-2
V: TRBV4-1
D: NA

DNA: TGTGCCAGCATACTAGCGGGGTCCGGAGGTGAGCAGTTCTTC
CDR3: CASILAGSGGEQFF
size: NA
J: TRBJ2-1
V: TRBV5-4
D: TRBD2

DNA: TGTGCCAGCAGCTTGAGCCCGGGGACCTTCTCCTACAATGAGCAGTTCTTC
CDR3: CASSLSPGTFSYNEQFF
size: NA
J: TRBJ2-1
V: TRBV7-6
D: NA

DNA: TGCCGCCAGGACTGCGACTCCTACGAGCAGTACTTC
CDR3: CRQDCDSYEQYF
size: NA
J: TRBJ2-7
V: TRBV6-1
D: NA

DNA: TGTGCCAGCAGCGAGACAGGTATCTACGAGCAGTACTTC
CDR3: CASSETGIYEQYF
size: once
J: TRBJ2-7
V: TRBV11-1
D: NA

DNA: TGTGCCAGTAGTCCTAGCGGGAGGGCTATCTACGAGCAGTACTTC
CDR3: CASSPSGRAIYEQYF
size: NA
J: TRBJ2-7
V: TRBV19
D: TRBD2

DNA: TGTGCCAGCAGTTCCATGACTCCGAGAGACATTCAGTACTTC
CDR3: CASSSMTPRDIQYF
size: NA
J: TRBJ2-4
V: TRBV28
D: NA

DNA: TGTGCCCCCCAGCCGCGGCTAGCGGGAGTGAATGAGCAGTTCTTC
CDR3: CAPQPRLAGVNEQFF
size: NA
J: TRBJ2-1
V: TRBV11-2
D: TRBD2

DNA: TGTGCCAGCAGTTACTCCGGAGAGACCCAGTACTTC
CDR3: CASSYSGETQYF
size: once
J: TRBJ2-5
V: TRBV6-6
D: NA

DNA: TGTGCCTGGCACAGGGCCCCTGGGGCCAACGTCCTGACTTTC
CDR3: CAWHRAPGANVLTF
size: NA
J: TRBJ2-6
V: TRBV30
D: NA

DNA: TGTGCCAGCAGTGAACTGGGACAGGGTTTGTCTGGGGCCAACGTCCTGACTTTC
CDR3: CASSELGQGLSGANVLTF
size: NA
J: TRBJ2-6
V: TRBV6-1
D: TRBD1

DNA: TGTGCCAGCAGCTTTGGACGGACCCAAGAGACCCAGTACTTC
CDR3: CASSFGRTQETQYF
size: NA
J: TRBJ2-5
V: TRBV5-4
D: NA

DNA: TGTGCCAGCCTCACGGGGCGCGAGCAGTACTTC
CDR3: CASLTGREQYF
size: NA
J: TRBJ2-7
V: TRBV2
D: NA

DNA: TGTGCCAGCGGTCGTCAGGGGGCAACTAATGAAAAACTGTTTTTT
CDR3: CASGRQGATNEKLFF
size: NA
J: TRBJ1-4
V: TRBV2
D: TRBD1

DNA: TGTGCCAGCTCACAGCTCTCCTTACTAGCGGGAGGGCGAGGCAATGAGCAGTTCTTC
CDR3: CASSQLSLLAGGRGNEQFF
size: NA
J: TRBJ2-1
V: TRBV18
D: TRBD2

DNA: TGTGCCAGCAGTTTATCCCTCCGCTACGAGCAGTACTTC
CDR3: CASSLSLRYEQYF
size: NA
J: TRBJ2-7
V: TRBV28
D: NA

DNA: TGTGCCAGCAGAAGGACTGATGGAAACACCATATATTTT
CDR3: CASRRTDGNTIYF
size: NA
J: TRBJ1-3
V: TRBV28
D: NA

DNA: TGTGCCAGCAGGGACGGCACCTATAATTCACCCCTCCACTTT
CDR3: CASRDGTYNSPLHF
size: NA
J: TRBJ1-6
V: TRBV6-1
D: NA

DNA: TGTGCCAGCAGCAAGGGGACGGTTAATTCACCCCTCCACTTT
CDR3: CASSKGTVNSPLHF
size: NA
J: TRBJ1-6
V: TRBV25-1
D: NA

DNA: TGTGCCAGCAGCCGGGGACTAGCCCCTCGAGAGACCCAGTACTTC
CDR3: CASSRGLAPRETQYF
size: NA
J: TRBJ2-5
V: TRBV5-6
D: TRBD2

DNA: TGTGCCAGCAGCTTGTCAGGGGGCGCGAGTAGGGAAAACTTC
CDR3: CASSLSGGASRENF
size: NA
J: TRBJ2-7
V: TRBV5-5
D: TRBD1

DNA: TGTGCCAGCAGCCGGGACGGGATGAACACTGAAGCTTTCTTT
CDR3: CASSRDGMNTEAFF
size: NA
J: TRBJ1-1
V: TRBV5-4
D: NA

DNA: TGTGCCAGCAGCTTACAAGGGGCAGTTCCGTATTTT
CDR3: CASSLQGAVPYF
size: once
J: TRBJ2-3
V: TRBV7-9
D: NA

DNA: TGTGCCAGCAGTGAATACGGTCCAAATGAAAAACTGTTTTTT
CDR3: CASSEYGPNEKLFF
size: NA
J: TRBJ1-4
V: TRBV6-1
D: NA

DNA: TGTGCCAGCAGTTACTCGTCCATGGGCTACGAGCAGTACTTC
CDR3: CASSYSSMGYEQYF
size: NA
J: TRBJ2-7
V: TRBV6-5
D: NA

DNA: TGCAGTGCTAGAGGGGGATATGGCTACACCTTC
CDR3: CSARGGYGYTF
size: NA
J: TRBJ1-2
V: TRBV20-1
D: NA

DNA: TGTGCCAGTAGTATTGCCGTTGCTCCGAACACTGAAGCTTTCTTT
CDR3: CASSIAVAPNTEAFF
size: NA
J: TRBJ1-1
V: TRBV19
D: NA

DNA: TGTGCCAGCAGCGAGACAGGTTTGAATGAAAAACTGTTTTTT
CDR3: CASSETGLNEKLFF
size: NA
J: TRBJ1-4
V: TRBV7-9
D: NA

DNA: TGTGCCAGCAGCGACAGGGTTACCTACAATGAGCAGTTCTTC
CDR3: CASSDRVTYNEQFF
size: NA
J: TRBJ2-1
V: TRBV28
D: TRBD1

DNA: TGTGCCAGCAGTTGGGGCCAGGGGGAGGAAAAACTGTTTTTT
CDR3: CASSWGQGEEKLFF
size: NA
J: TRBJ1-4
V: TRBV28
D: TRBD1

DNA: TGCAGCGTTGCGGCGGGGAGCACAGATACGCAGTATTTT
CDR3: CSVAAGSTDTQYF
size: NA
J: TRBJ2-3
V: TRBV29-1
D: NA

DNA: TGTGCCATCAGTGAGACTGGGGATACGCAGTATTTT
CDR3: CAISETGDTQYF
size: NA
J: TRBJ2-3
V: TRBV10-3
D: NA

DNA: TGCGCCAGCAGCTTGGGACAGGGTATGGAAAAACTGTTTTTT
CDR3: CASSLGQGMEKLFF
size: once
J: TRBJ1-4
V: TRBV5-1
D: TRBD1

DNA: TGTGCCTGGAGTGTCGGACAAAACATTCAGTACTTC
CDR3: CAWSVGQNIQYF
size: NA
J: TRBJ2-4
V: TRBV30
D: NA

DNA: TGCGCCAGCAGTGAAGGGACAGCCACCGGACCCCAGCATTTT
CDR3: CASSEGTATGPQHF
size: NA
J: TRBJ1-5
V: TRBV10-1
D: TRBD1

DNA: TGTGCCAGCTCATTTGTCCGGGACAGAGAAGAGACCCAGTACTTC
CDR3: CASSFVRDREETQYF
size: NA
J: TRBJ2-5
V: TRBV18
D: TRBD1

DNA: TGTGCCAGCACCAAGGGCGGAGCCCAGCATTTT
CDR3: CASTKGGAQHF
size: NA
J: TRBJ1-5
V: TRBV5-8
D: NA

DNA: TGTGCCAGCAGCGCAATACTAGCGGACCCCACAGATACGCAGTATTTT
CDR3: CASSAILADPTDTQYF
size: NA
J: TRBJ2-3
V: TRBV7-2
D: TRBD2

DNA: TGTGCCAGCTCCAGGGGCGCAAGCTCCTACGAGCAGTACTTC
CDR3: CASSRGASSYEQYF
size: NA
J: TRBJ2-7
V: TRBV18
D: NA

DNA: TGCGCCAGCAGCCAAGAAGGGGTGGACCCTAGCGAGCAGTACTTC
CDR3: CASSQEGVDPSEQYF
size: NA
J: TRBJ2-7
V: TRBV4-1
D: NA

DNA: TGTGCCAGCAGCTTAGCGCTTAAGTCAGGAGTCCAAGAGACCCAGTACTTC
CDR3: CASSLALKSGVQETQYF
size: NA
J: TRBJ2-5
V: TRBV7-9
D: NA

DNA: TGTGCCAGTAGTATTCAAGGGGCCGGCGAAAAACTGTTTTTT
CDR3: CASSIQGAGEKLFF
size: NA
J: TRBJ1-4
V: TRBV19
D: NA

DNA: TGCAGCGTTGCCGGGACAGGGAACGGCTACACCTTC
CDR3: CSVAGTGNGYTF
size: NA
J: TRBJ1-2
V: TRBV29-1
D: TRBD1

DNA: TGTGCCAGCGCCGTGGGGCAGCGGGATAAAAACATTCAGTACTTC
CDR3: CASAVGQRDKNIQYF
size: NA
J: TRBJ2-4
V: TRBV6-1
D: TRBD2

DNA: TGTGCCAGCAGCTTAGCGCCGACCTCCCCGGGCACAGATACGCAGTATTTT
CDR3: CASSLAPTSPGTDTQYF
size: NA
J: TRBJ2-3
V: TRBV7-6
D: NA

DNA: TGTGCCAGCAGCTTATTTCAGGGTAATGAAAAACTGTTTTTT
CDR3: CASSLFQGNEKLFF
size: NA
J: TRBJ1-4
V: TRBV7-9
D: NA

DNA: TGTGCCAGCAGCCAACAGGGACCCGGGGAGCTGTTTTTT
CDR3: CASSQQGPGELFF
size: NA
J: TRBJ2-2
V: TRBV11-2
D: NA

DNA: TGTGCCAGCAGTTCGGAGAATAATTCACCCCTCCACTTT
CDR3: CASSSENNSPLHF
size: NA
J: TRBJ1-6
V: TRBV28
D: NA

DNA: TGTGCCAGCAGCTCGTCCGGGACAGGGGCCCACGAGCAGTACTTC
CDR3: CASSSSGTGAHEQYF
size: NA
J: TRBJ2-7
V: TRBV7-3
D: TRBD1

DNA: TGTGCCTGGAGTTCGGGACAGGCAGGGGCCAACGTCCTGACTTTC
CDR3: CAWSSGQAGANVLTF
size: NA
J: TRBJ2-6
V: TRBV30
D: TRBD1

DNA: TGCGCCAGCAGGAAACAATCTAGCGGACATGTTAAGACCCAGTACTTC
CDR3: CASRKQSSGHVKTQYF
size: NA
J: TRBJ2-5
V: TRBV10-1
D: TRBD2

DNA: TGTGCCAGTAGTCTAACAGGGACTACTAATGAAAAACTGTTTTTT
CDR3: CASSLTGTTNEKLFF
size: NA
J: TRBJ1-4
V: TRBV19
D: NA

DNA: TGTGCCAGTAGTATAGCCCCGCCAGGGCCCTATGGCTACACCTTC
CDR3: CASSIAPPGPYGYTF
size: NA
J: TRBJ1-2
V: TRBV19
D: NA